The 26 T cell receptor beta chains in this list originate from one sample, sequenced in a study of early T cells in non-severe SARS-CoV-2 infection. TCRdb analysed the 5' RACE reads with MiXCR anew, one entry per CDR3 protein. The data contain about 64,000 distinct CDR3 sequences, about 17% of them singletons. Sequenced material: whole blood, taken at baseline. All receptors come from an adult who was a healthcare worker with PCR-confirmed SARS-CoV-2 infection or an uninfected control (not recorded which).

This clonotype was seen at least ten times. This chain links TRBV7-2 with TRBJ2-5; D unclear. Germline V gives CDR1 SGHTA, CDR2 FQGNSA. Trimming cost V 5 bases and J 1 base, with 11 bases left between them. The CDR3 contains 14 residues. The chain's CDR3 is CASSPGRSQETQYF. The CDR3 coding sequence is TGTGCCAGCAGCCCTGGGCGGAGCCAAGAGACCCAGTACTTC.

This clonotype was counted a few times. This rearrangement joins TRBV7-9 to TRBJ2-3, with 8 nucleotides matching TRBD1. Germline CDR1 reads SEHNR; CDR2 reads FQNEAQ (reference sequence). The CDR3 is 15 residues long. J gave up 3 bases and V 5 bases, and 7 bases lay outside the gene matches. The DNA for the CDR3 is TGTGCCAGCAGCCACGACAGGGGAAGGACAGATACGCAGTATTTT. This codes for CASSHDRGRTDTQYF.

This clonotype was counted only a few times. This chain's CDR3 is CSAMGGPYTGELFF. The CDR3 coding sequence is TGCAGTGCCATGGGGGGACCCTACACCGGGGAGCTGTTTTTT. The rearrangement uses TRBV20-1 and TRBJ2-2; weak D call: TRBD2 (6 bases). This CDR3 has 14 residues. V was cut by 6 bases and J by 3 bases, with 14 bases left in between. Germline V gene sequence: CDR1 DFQATT, CDR2 SNEGSKA (reference sequence).

This chain joins TRBV28 and TRBJ2-3; weak D call: TRBD2 (6 bases). Germline V lookup: CDR1 MDHEN, CDR2 SYDVKM. V was clipped by 6 bases and J by 0 bases, with 13 bases between them. CDR3 length: 15 residues. CDR3 DNA: TGTGCCAGCAGAAATACGGGGACTAGCACAGATACGCAGTATTTT. It specifies CASRNTGTSTDTQYF.

This clonotype was observed a few times. The gene calls are TRBV10-2 and TRBJ2-6; TRBD1 aligns across 7 bases. Germline V CDR1 and CDR2: WSHSY, SAAADI. The CDR3 is 17 amino acids. Germline trimming cut 4 bases from V and 4 bases from J; bases unmatched to any gene: 10. The CDR3 region has the DNA TGCGCCAGCAGTGTTAAGAGACAGGGAACCGGGGCCAACGTCCTGACTTTC. This encodes CASSVKRQGTGANVLTF.

In this sample, this clonotype turned up many times. The V call is TRBV5-1, the J call TRBJ1-6; D is perhaps TRBD1 (6 bases). Deletions cut 4 bases from V and 0 bases from J, with 8 bases between. This CDR3 has 15 amino acids. Germline V gene lookup returns CDR1 SGHRS and CDR2 YFSETQ. As DNA, the CDR3 is TGCGCCAGCAGCCCGGACAGCTCCTATAATTCACCCCTCCACTTT. Encoded protein: CASSPDSSYNSPLHF.

In this sample, this clonotype turned up a few times. The V and J genes are TRBV11-2 and TRBJ2-1; no definite D call. V was cut by 5 bases and J by 6 bases, with 8 bases left in between. Looked up from germline, CDR1 is SGHAT and CDR2 is FQNNGV. The length of the CDR3 is 12 residues. The CDR3 reads CASSPLSNEQFF. The CDR3 coding sequence is TGTGCCAGCAGCCCCCTCAGCAATGAGCAGTTCTTC.

This clonotype has just a few counts. This chain links TRBV29-1 with TRBJ2-7, with unresolved D. V was clipped by 4 bases and J by 3 bases, with 4 bases between them. CDR3 length: 10 residues. Germline V gene data show CDR1 as SQVTM and CDR2 as ANQGSEA. CDR3 in DNA: TGCAGCGTTGCAGACTACGAGCAGTACTTC. This sequence encodes CSVADYEQYF.

The V gene is TRBV12-3 or TRBV12-4, the J gene TRBJ2-5; D not certain. This CDR3 has 14 residues. Trimming took 3 bases from V and 4 from J, leaving 12 bases between them. This chain's CDR3 is CASSFVSQIETQYF. The CDR3 DNA follows: TGTGCCAGCAGTTTCGTATCCCAGATAGAGACCCAGTACTTC.

In this sample, this clonotype turned up a few times. The V and J genes are TRBV9 and TRBJ2-3, with TRBD2 matching 7 bases. With V trimmed by 6 bases and J by 2 bases, 3 bases remained unmatched. Germline CDR1 and CDR2: SGDLS and YYNGEE. The CDR3 is 13 amino acids. The CDR3 loop is CASTRGDTDTQYF. CDR3 nucleotides: TGTGCCAGCACACGGGGGGACACAGATACGCAGTATTTT.

J is TRBJ2-6 and V is TRBV2; D is uncertain. V dropped 6 bases and J dropped 0 bases, with 9 bases sitting between them. CDR3 size: 15 residues. Germline CDR1 and CDR2: SNHLY and FYNNEI. Here the CDR3 reads CASSFFSSGANVLTF. DNA for the CDR3: TGTGCCAGCAGCTTCTTCTCCTCTGGGGCCAACGTCCTGACTTTC.

This clonotype was counted at least ten times. This chain joins TRBV25-1 and TRBJ2-3; D might be TRBD1 or TRBD2, each matching 5 bases. Trimming took 2 bases from V and 0 from J, leaving 9 bases between them. Looked up from germline, CDR1 is MGHDK and CDR2 is SYGVNS. The CDR3 length is 15 residues. The DNA for the CDR3 is TGTGCCAGCAGTGAAAGGGACCCGAGCACAGATACGCAGTATTTT. This encodes CASSERDPSTDTQYF.

This clonotype showed up just a few times. The V and J genes are TRBV30 and TRBJ2-2; either TRBD1 or TRBD2 may fit D (5 bases each). CDR3 length: 13 residues. Per germline, CDR1 GTSNPN and CDR2 SVGIG (reference sequence). Trimming stripped 1 base from V and 3 bases from J, with 6 bases between. CDR3 amino acids: CAWSGGYTGELFF. CDR3 sequence (DNA): TGTGCCTGGAGTGGGGGGTACACCGGGGAGCTGTTTTTT.

V gene TRBV5-1 combines with J gene TRBJ2-5; either TRBD1 or TRBD2 may fit D (6 bases each). The CDR3 sequence is 17 residues long. Germline CDR1 and CDR2: SGHRS and YFSETQ. Trimming shortened V by 4 bases and J by 4 bases, and 23 bases separated the two germline ends. The CDR3 DNA reads TGCGCCAGCAGCCGCCTGGGGGGCCTAACGTTATCAGAGACCCAGTACTTC. It encodes CASSRLGGLTLSETQYF.

This clonotype is medium-sized (0.01 to 0.1%). The chain combines TRBV18 with TRBJ2-2; tentatively, D is TRBD2 (6 bases). V was shortened by 2 bases and J by 0 bases, with 13 bases between the two germline ends. The CDR3 is made up of 17 amino acids. CDR1 and CDR2 (germline): KGHSH, LQKENI. CDR3: CASSPSSAGPNTGELFF. Written as DNA, the CDR3 is TGTGCCAGCTCACCAAGCTCGGCGGGACCGAACACCGGGGAGCTGTTTTTT.

The chain uses TRBV9 and TRBJ1-2; 7 nucleotides line up with TRBD1. Germline loops: CDR1 SGDLS, CDR2 YYNGEE. This CDR3 region has 15 residues. With 4 bases clipped from V and 0 bases from J, the junction kept 6 bases outside the gene matches. In nucleotides, the CDR3 is TGTGCCAGCAGCCCACTGCAGGGGGCTAACTATGGCTACACCTTC. Its protein product is CASSPLQGANYGYTF.

This clonotype appeared many times. This chain connects TRBV2 to TRBJ2-7; D is unresolved. CDR3 length: 12 amino acids. CDR1 is SNHLY and CDR2 is FYNNEI in the germline V gene. V was cut by 3 bases and J by 6 bases, with 9 bases left in between. The DNA of the CDR3 is TGTGCCAGCAGTGACGTGGGGATCGAGCAGTACTTC. Translated: CASSDVGIEQYF. Supplemented by reference TRBV2 and TRBJ2-7, the full variable domain reads EPEVTQTPSHQVTQMGQEVILRCVPISNHLYFYWYRQILGQKVEFLVSFYNNEISEKSEIFDDQFSVERPDGSNFTLKIRSTKLEDSAMYFCASSDVGIEQYFGPGTRLTVT.

The chain links TRBV7-2 to TRBJ2-7; TRBD2 aligns across 12 bases. The CDR3 has 15 residues. CDR1 and CDR2 from the germline V gene are SGHTA and FQGNSA. Unmatched junction bases numbered 5, after V lost 4 bases and J lost 4 bases. The CDR3 bases are TGTGCCAGCAGCTCTCTAGCGGGAGGGCATTACGAGCAGTACTTC. As protein: CASSSLAGGHYEQYF.

This clonotype is classed as medium-sized. This chain joins TRBV5-4 and TRBJ1-1, with D uncertain. This CDR3 comprises 14 residues. V lost 0 bases and J 2 bases, leaving 8 bases between the germline ends. Germline assignment: CDR1 SGHNT and CDR2 YYREEE (reference sequence). CDR3 sequence (DNA): TGTGCCAGCAGCTTGGATGGCACTAACACTGAAGCTTTCTTT. It translates to CASSLDGTNTEAFF.

V gene TRBV3-1 combines with J gene TRBJ2-4; D remains unclear. The CDR3 runs to 15 residues. Germline V gene data show CDR1 as LGHDT and CDR2 as YNNKEL (reference sequence). Trimming removed 3 bases at V and 2 bases at J, with 11 bases between. This chain's CDR3 is CASSHGSLTKNIQYF. The CDR3 DNA is TGTGCCAGCAGCCACGGTAGCTTGACCAAAAACATTCAGTACTTC.

V usage is TRBV28 and J usage is TRBJ2-7, with D perhaps TRBD2 (7 bases). The CDR3 is made up of 11 amino acids. Germline values: CDR1 MDHEN, CDR2 SYDVKM. Trimming shortened V by 10 bases and J by 6 bases, and 13 bases separated the two germline ends. Written as DNA, the CDR3 is TGTGCCACCATGCGGGGGCCCGAGCAGTACTTC. It is translated as CATMRGPEQYF.

This clonotype was observed a handful of times. This sequence joins TRBV29-1 and TRBJ1-1; TRBD1 aligns across 11 bases. The CDR3 loop spans 15 amino acids. CDR1 and CDR2 (germline): SQVTM, ANQGSEA. Unmatched junction bases numbered 15, after V lost 7 bases and J lost 8 bases. The CDR3 here is CSGIRTGGAGSEAFF. CDR3 nucleotides: TGCAGCGGGATTCGGACAGGGGGCGCGGGTTCAGAAGCTTTCTTT. Using reference TRBV29-1 and TRBJ1-1 for the parts outside the CDR3, the full variable domain is SAVISQKPSRDICQRGTSLTIQCQVDSQVTMMFWYRQQPGQSLTLIATANQGSEATYESGFVIDKFPISRPNLTFSTLTVSNMSPEDSSIYLCSGIRTGGAGSEAFFGQGTRLTVV.

This clonotype has just a few counts. V is TRBV28 and J is TRBJ2-7; 7 nucleotides agree with TRBD1. This CDR3 is built from 12 residues. Trimming took 5 bases from V and 13 from J; bases not matched to a gene: 11. Germline-derived CDR1 and CDR2 are MDHEN and SYDVKM. The CDR3 nucleotides read TGTGCCAGCAGTCAAGGGCCGACAGGGACATACTTC. Its translation is CASSQGPTGTYF.

This chain connects TRBV7-2 to TRBJ2-7, with TRBD2 identical over 8 bases. V lost 0 bases and J lost 3; bases outside the gene matches: 4. The CDR3 covers 15 residues. Germline V CDR1 and CDR2: SGHTA, FQGNSA. DNA of the CDR3: TGTGCCAGCAGCTTAGCCAGCGGGGGTATCTACGAGCAGTACTTC. Translating it yields CASSLASGGIYEQYF.

This clonotype was seen a few times. This chain joins TRBV11-2 and TRBJ1-1; D is ambiguous. Trimming removed 4 bases from V and 2 bases from J, with 8 bases in between. The CDR3 extends over 13 amino acids. The V gene's germline CDR1 is SGHAT and CDR2 FQNNGV. CDR3 in amino acids: CASSYISNTEAFF. Written as DNA, the CDR3 is TGTGCCAGCAGCTACATTAGCAACACTGAAGCTTTCTTT.

Only a few counts were recorded for this clonotype. The CDR3 coding sequence is TGTGCCAGCAGCCTGGGGACTAGCGGAGCCTGGGAGACCCAGTACTTC. It encodes CASSLGTSGAWETQYF. J is TRBJ2-5 and V is TRBV28, with TRBD2 identical over 11 bases. Trimming cost V 6 bases and J 5 bases; bases outside gene matches: 11. CDR3 length equals 16 residues. Per the germline V gene, CDR1 is MDHEN and CDR2 is SYDVKM.